The present T cell receptor beta chain was sequenced within a study of shared clonotypes between healthy human individuals (dated by TCRdb to 2018 to 2020). Study-wide context: The cohort included a few men and a couple of women between 18 and 49 years of age. Blood TCR repertoires of roughly 5 healthy adults were deeply sequenced to estimate repertoire size and the extent of clonotype sharing between individuals. Each donor's leukapheresis produced roughly between about 0.8 and 10 billion PBMCs. For each donor, CD4 naive and CD4 memory were each run on three plates, CD8 naive on two plates, and CD8 memory on one plate. To increase sequencing depth and limit assay-specific biases, different laboratories used diverse techniques to prepare libraries and sequence TCR repertoires. General findings and caveats noted by the study authors: The small number of donors limited the genetic and exposure-history diversity represented. Sampling was restricted to blood, and TCR repertoires in tissue are likely to differ from TCR repertoires in blood. Pairwise subsampling led to the expectation that sequencing depth would affect the degree of clonotype sharing among donors. Higher generation probabilities were observed for clonotypes shared by all four sorted-subset donors than for non-shared clonotypes. Across a handful of donors, roughly 5.1% of naive CD4, roughly 3.3% of naive CD8, about 2% of memory CD4, and 0.4% to 0.45% of memory CD8 clonotypes were shared. Larger estimated clonotype richness was generally found for naive subsets than for memory subsets. Incomplete sequencing was indicated by rarefaction of sorted-subset datasets, despite the large sequencing depth.

TCR CDR3 regions were amplified from genomic DNA by multiplex PCR using the deep immunoSEQ assay. Genomic DNA extracted from each cell subset was distributed evenly over all wells of several immunoSEQ 96-well plates, and each plate served as one replicate. Each replicate PCR for sorted subsets received about 0.2 ug genomic DNA, equal to about 30,000 T cell genomes. The purified libraries were quantified using a Qubit 3.0 fluorometer, sized with a Bioanalyzer 2100, and then quantified again using the KAPA Library Quantification kit. Each immunoSEQ 96-well plate was sequenced on its own single-read 150-cycle Illumina NextSeq 550 flow cell. The source study handled its data this way. The immunoSEQ output contained only junctional sequences without quality scores, so filtering could not match that applied to full-length reads. Sequences were annotated with PyIR, a Python wrapper for IgBLAST v1.9, and V/J genes and CDR3 were assigned using IMGT germline references. Any read was removed if the V/J assignment was weak (E-value above 1e-6), the CDR3 was missing, or the read contained stop codons, out-of-frame junctions, or ambiguous translated residues. A V3J clonotype was defined by an identical inferred V gene, J gene, and CDR3 amino acid sequence. Percentage overlap between repertoires was calculated by dividing the number of shared unique clonotypes by the size of the smaller repertoire. Richness of each repertoire was evaluated using RTK rarefaction, the Chao1 estimator, and Recon v2.1 estimates of unobserved clonotypes. OLGA was used to compute generation probabilities for all TCRbeta clonotypes that the gDNA method yielded from a few donors. The table was pulled from immuneACCESS by TCRdb, which kept in-frame rearrangements only. Such tables lose some clones; where checked, under half of the loss comes from unresolved V genes, and the rest has no known cause. That table is the source of V, J and clone size, and D and trimming were worked out from the DNA. The sample profile shows 600,000 to 800,000 clones; 55% to 80% of them were found once. The ten largest make up around 1.8% of the sample.

The CDR3 holds 13 amino acids from the cysteine to the phenylalanine. Only CDR3 DNA is held: 39 bases, read in frame from base 1. CDR1 MDHEN and CDR2 SYDVKM were looked up in the germline V gene. V is cut by 5 bases and J by 12 bases, and the space between the germline ends is 16 bases. Donors were healthy HIV-negative adults with no recently reported acute infections or vaccinations. Every donor was a Caucasian adult living in Nashville, Tennessee, USA. CD4+ T cells were enriched by magnetic negative selection, after which naive cells were positively selected on CD45RA and the negative fraction was taken as the memory subset. Blood was collected by leukapheresis, and PBMCs were isolated by Ficoll-Histopaque density gradient centrifugation and then cryopreserved in liquid nitrogen vapor phase. Analytical flow cytometry was used to check the purity and quantity of each magnetically sorted T cell population. Each sorted fraction had its genomic DNA isolated and then quantified by UV absorbance on a Nanodrop 2000c.

A word on this clone: This clone's antigen is unknown. No base qualities exist here, and no much larger clone lies one base off it.

This TCR was recovered from a woman aged 25 to 45 in good health. Sequencing was performed on memory CD4+ T cells sorted from blood. What the cell subset or site label conveys for this sample: CD45RA-negative fraction. This receptor chain uses TRBV28 and TRBJ1-4; TRBD1 is a possible D gene, resting on 6 matching bases. For the CDR3, the sequence is CASSRTESRELFF. Here is the DNA: TGTGCCAGCAGTAGGACAGAAAGTCGTGAACTGTTTTTT.